This T cell receptor (beta chain) was documented in a study of CD8+CD57+ T cells in acquired aplastic anemia. Study information: Among healthy donors, CD4+ cells averaged about 9.9 million reads. General study findings and limits: Controls did not differ significantly from patients in CD8+ Simpson's diversity.

Using genomic DNA as the template, TCR beta VDJ and CDR3 profiling was carried out. Using its own MiXCR run on the reads, TCRdb lists one record per CDR3 protein. Altogether roughly 190,000 distinct CDR3 sequences are present, around 59% being singletons, with the ten largest covering about 16%. This clonotype was detected many times. Its antigen is undetermined. This CDR3 region has 13 residues. Germline CDR1 reads DFQATT; CDR2 reads SNEGSKA (reference sequence). Trimming removed 3 bases at V and 0 bases at J, with 8 bases between. The TCR originated in a human donor in good health, serving as a control. The source material was sorted CD4+, CD8+, or CD8+CD57+ T cells (not recorded which) from PBMCs. This chain links TRBV20-1 with TRBJ1-1; D not certain. The CDR3 DNA reads as TGCAGTGCTAGGCGACACCTGAACACTGAAGCTTTCTTT. This codes for CSARRHLNTEAFF.